This note documents a single TCR beta chain sequence. The data are from a study of beta chain features in type 1 diabetes. Averaging around 110 mL, one heparinised blood draw came from each individual donor. The authors sorted CD4+ naive, central memory, regulatory and stem cell-like memory cells via CD45RO/CCR7/CD25/CD127/CD95/CD27. Reverse transcribing all isolated RNA meant expressed TCRB transcripts were sequenced. The method was immunoSEQ multiplex PCR; TCRdb's version includes in-frame clones alone and lacks a portion of them. This table has about 900,000 clones, about a sixth appearing once. This CDR3 spans 13 amino acids. Germline values: CDR1 SGHNT, CDR2 YYREEE (reference sequence). Trimming took 4 bases from V and 2 from J, leaving 9 bases between them.

V usage is TRBV5-4 and J usage is TRBJ1-2; D not certain. The material sequenced was naive CD4+ T cells from blood. The clonotype originates from a woman younger than 30 in good health. Written as DNA, the CDR3 is TGTGCCAGCAGCGGGTCCGCCAACTATGGCTACACCTTC. Translation: CASSGSANYGYTF. The full variable domain, rest sourced from reference TRBV5-4 and TRBJ1-2, is ETGVTQSPTHLIKTRGQQVTLRCSSQSGHNTVSWYQQALGQGPQFIFQYYREEENGRGNFPPRFSGLQFPNYSSELNVNALELDDSALYLCASSGSANYGYTFGSGTRLTVV.